These 8 T cell receptor beta chains were sequenced from one sample in a study of regulatory T cells in long-lasting Graves disease. iRepertoire HTBI primers and Arm-PCR of CDR3 regions built TCR beta libraries. Via MiXCR, TCRdb re-called the multiplex PCR reads, giving one row per CDR3 protein. This sample has around 360,000 distinct CDR3 sequences, with around 16% found just once. Time point of the sample: newly diagnosed GD, antithyroid drugs for less than 3 months. Scientists built the TCR library using RNA that was extracted from PBMCs. These data also featured in a second study, about T cells in Graves' hyperthyroidism and ophthalmopathy.

The specimen was peripheral blood mononuclear cells (PBMCs), collected at new diagnosis, from a patient treated with antithyroid drugs. The origin of the receptors is a woman between 18 and 30 years old with Graves disease.

To note about this clonotype: This clone may be a read error of a much larger clone one base away. The genes are TRBV6-2 or TRBV6-3 and TRBJ2-3; TRBD1 matches at 9 bases. CDR3 size: 16 residues. J gave up 2 bases and V 11 bases, and 14 bases lay outside the gene matches. Looked up from germline, CDR1 is MNHEY and CDR2 is SVGEGT. This chain's CDR3 is CAGMTNRDRATDTQYF. The DNA of the CDR3 is TGTGCCGGCATGACGAACCGGGACAGGGCCACAGATACGCAGTATTTT.

This clonotype came up many times. The chain is built from TRBV20-1 and TRBJ2-1, with TRBD2 matching 7 bases. With V trimmed by 6 bases and J by 0 bases, 17 bases remained unmatched. Per the germline V gene, CDR1 is DFQATT and CDR2 is SNEGSKA (reference sequence). This CDR3 is 18 amino acids long. The CDR3 bases are TGCAGTGCCCCCAGAGGTCGAGCGGGAACCGTCTCCTACAATGAGCAGTTCTTC. Residues: CSAPRGRAGTVSYNEQFF.

This clonotype was counted at least ten times. The chain couples TRBV14 to TRBJ2-7; D is possibly TRBD1 (6 bases). Trimming stripped 1 base from V and 2 bases from J, with 9 bases between. Germline V gene lookup returns CDR1 SGHDN and CDR2 FVKESK. CDR3 length equals 14 residues. The CDR3 DNA reads TGTGCCAGCAGCCAAGCGAACAGGGCCTACGAGCAGTACTTC. Translated, it gives CASSQANRAYEQYF.

This clonotype showed up many times. The rearrangement uses TRBV18 and TRBJ1-1, with TRBD1 identical over 9 bases. CDR3 length: 16 residues. The germline CDR1 and CDR2 sequences are KGHSH and LQKENI. J lost 6 bases, V lost 2 bases, and 10 bases had no gene match. The CDR3 here is CASSPLQGATGAEAFF. The CDR3 DNA follows: TGTGCCAGCTCACCATTACAGGGGGCTACGGGCGCTGAAGCTTTCTTT.

This clonotype was found a few times. V usage is TRBV20-1 and J usage is TRBJ2-7; tentatively, D is TRBD2 (6 bases). Germline loops: CDR1 DFQATT, CDR2 SNEGSKA (reference sequence). The CDR3 sequence is 16 residues long. V lost 0 bases and J lost 0, with 15 bases in between. Here the CDR3 reads CSARELGGTTSYEQYF. CDR3 nucleotides: TGCAGTGCTAGAGAACTTGGCGGGACCACCTCCTACGAGCAGTACTTC.

Ten or more counts support this clonotype. V and J are TRBV2 and TRBJ2-1; weak D call: TRBD2 (6 bases). The CDR3 extends over 13 amino acids. Germline V CDR1 and CDR2: SNHLY, FYNNEI. Trimming removed 4 bases from V and 8 bases from J, with 12 bases in between. This CDR3 is CASSVSPGDEQFF. The CDR3 DNA follows: TGTGCCAGCAGTGTTAGCCCGGGGGATGAGCAGTTCTTC.

The chain couples TRBV7-9 to TRBJ1-2; TRBD1 might be the D (5 bases). V lost 4 bases and J lost 2, with 11 bases in between. The CDR3 totals 14 residues. Looked up from germline, CDR1 is SEHNR and CDR2 is FQNEAQ (reference sequence). The CDR3 spells CASSWGSGNYGYTF. CDR3 DNA: TGTGCCAGCAGCTGGGGCAGCGGAAACTATGGCTACACCTTC.

This clonotype showed up just a few times. The rearrangement links TRBV6-4 to TRBJ2-1, with 8 bases fitting TRBD1. The CDR3 loop spans 16 amino acids. The J segment lost 0 bases and the V segment lost 4 bases, leaving 5 bases of the junction unmatched. Germline lookup yields CDR1 MRHNA and CDR2 SNTAGT. CDR3 region: CASSAEGQGSYNEQFF. The CDR3 coding sequence is TGTGCCAGCAGTGCGGAAGGACAGGGCTCCTACAATGAGCAGTTCTTC.